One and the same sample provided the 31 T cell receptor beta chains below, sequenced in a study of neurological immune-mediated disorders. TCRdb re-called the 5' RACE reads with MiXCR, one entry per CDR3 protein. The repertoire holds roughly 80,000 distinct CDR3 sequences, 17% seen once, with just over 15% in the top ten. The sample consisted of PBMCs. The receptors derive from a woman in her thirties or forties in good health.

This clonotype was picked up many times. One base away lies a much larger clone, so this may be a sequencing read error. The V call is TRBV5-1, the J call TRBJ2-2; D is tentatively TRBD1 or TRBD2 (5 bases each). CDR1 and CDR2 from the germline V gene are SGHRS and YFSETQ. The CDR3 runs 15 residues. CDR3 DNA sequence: TGCGCCAGCAGCCAGGGACCTACGAGGACCGGGGAGATGTTTTTT. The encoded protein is CASSQGPTRTGEMFF.

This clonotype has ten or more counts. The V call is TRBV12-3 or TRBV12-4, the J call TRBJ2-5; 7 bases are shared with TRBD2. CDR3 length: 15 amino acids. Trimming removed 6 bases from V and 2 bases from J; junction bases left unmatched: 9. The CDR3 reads CASSLGGGRQETQYF. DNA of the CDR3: TGTGCCAGCAGCCTGGGGGGGGGAAGACAAGAGACCCAGTACTTC.

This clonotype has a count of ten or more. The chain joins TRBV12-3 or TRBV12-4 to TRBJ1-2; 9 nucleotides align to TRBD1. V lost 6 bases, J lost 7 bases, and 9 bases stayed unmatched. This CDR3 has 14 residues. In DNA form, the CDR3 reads TGTGCCAGCAGCCAAGGGACAGGGAAACGTGGCTACACCTTC. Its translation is CASSQGTGKRGYTF.

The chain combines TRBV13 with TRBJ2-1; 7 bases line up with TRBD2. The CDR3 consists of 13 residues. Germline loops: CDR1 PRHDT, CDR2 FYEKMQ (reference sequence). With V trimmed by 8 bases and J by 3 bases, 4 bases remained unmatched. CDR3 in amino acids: CASGGRIYNEQFF. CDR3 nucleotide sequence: TGTGCCAGCGGCGGGAGAATCTACAATGAGCAGTTCTTC.

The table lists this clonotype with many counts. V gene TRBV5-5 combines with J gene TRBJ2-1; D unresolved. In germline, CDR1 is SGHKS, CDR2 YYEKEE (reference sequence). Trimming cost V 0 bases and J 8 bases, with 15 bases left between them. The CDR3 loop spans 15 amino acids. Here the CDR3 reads CASSLGTEFTHEQFF. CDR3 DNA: TGTGCCAGCAGCTTGGGAACGGAATTTACCCATGAGCAGTTCTTC.

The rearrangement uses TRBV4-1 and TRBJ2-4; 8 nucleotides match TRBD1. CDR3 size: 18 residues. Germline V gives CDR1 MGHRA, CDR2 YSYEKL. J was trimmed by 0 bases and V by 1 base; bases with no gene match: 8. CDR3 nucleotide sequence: TGCGCCAGCAGCCAAGCAGGGGGCGGAACAGTAGCCAAAAACATTCAGTACTTC. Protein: CASSQAGGGTVAKNIQYF.

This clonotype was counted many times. CDR3 DNA sequence: TGTGCCAGCAGCAAAGATAAGGGGATAACTACCTACGAGCAGTACGTC. It yields the protein CASSKDKGITTYEQYV. The rearrangement joins TRBV21-1 to TRBJ2-7; the table's D gene call, TRBD1, was not cross checked with the DNA. TRBV21-1 is assigned pseudogene status. This CDR3 has 16 amino acids.

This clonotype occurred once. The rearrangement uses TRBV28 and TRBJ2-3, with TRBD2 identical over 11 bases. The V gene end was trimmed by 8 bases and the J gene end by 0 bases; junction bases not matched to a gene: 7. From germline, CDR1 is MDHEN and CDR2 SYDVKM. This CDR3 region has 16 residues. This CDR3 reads CASERLAGTSTDTQYF. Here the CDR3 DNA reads TGTGCCAGCGAGAGACTAGCGGGGACTAGCACAGATACGCAGTATTTT.

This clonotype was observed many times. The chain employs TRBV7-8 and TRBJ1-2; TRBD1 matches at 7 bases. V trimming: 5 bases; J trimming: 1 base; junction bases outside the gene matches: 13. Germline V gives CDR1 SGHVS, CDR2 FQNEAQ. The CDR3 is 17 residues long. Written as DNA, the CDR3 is TGTGCCAGCAGCCCCAGGACAGGCCACCTCCTTAACTATGGCTACACCTTC. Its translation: CASSPRTGHLLNYGYTF.

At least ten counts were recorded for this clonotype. The CDR3: CASSGEGQGAWETQYF. In DNA, the CDR3 is TGTGCCAGCAGTGGCGAGGGACAGGGGGCGTGGGAGACCCAGTACTTC. The V and J genes are TRBV6-1 and TRBJ2-5; 12 bases fit TRBD1. Trimming cost V 4 bases and J 5 bases; bases outside gene matches: 8. Germline CDR1 MNHNS, CDR2 SASEGT. The CDR3 covers 16 residues.

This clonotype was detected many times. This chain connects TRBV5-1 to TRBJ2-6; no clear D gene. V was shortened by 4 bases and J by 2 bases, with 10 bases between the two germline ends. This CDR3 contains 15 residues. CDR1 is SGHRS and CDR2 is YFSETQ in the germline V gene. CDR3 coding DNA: TGCGCCAGCAGCCAAACAATCACTGGGGCCAACGTCCTGACTTTC. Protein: CASSQTITGANVLTF.

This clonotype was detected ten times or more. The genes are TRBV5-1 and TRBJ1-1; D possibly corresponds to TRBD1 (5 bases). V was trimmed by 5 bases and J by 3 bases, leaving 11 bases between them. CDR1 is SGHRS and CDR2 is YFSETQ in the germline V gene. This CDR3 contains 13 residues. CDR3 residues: CASSSQGDTEAFF. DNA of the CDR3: TGCGCCAGCAGTTCTCAGGGAGACACTGAAGCTTTCTTT.

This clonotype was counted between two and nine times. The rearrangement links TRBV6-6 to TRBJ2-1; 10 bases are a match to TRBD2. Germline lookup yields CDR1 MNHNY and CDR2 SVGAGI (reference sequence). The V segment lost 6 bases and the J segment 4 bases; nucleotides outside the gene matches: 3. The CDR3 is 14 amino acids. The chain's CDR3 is CASRLAGEYNEQFF. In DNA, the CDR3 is TGTGCCAGCAGGCTAGCGGGGGAGTACAATGAGCAGTTCTTC.

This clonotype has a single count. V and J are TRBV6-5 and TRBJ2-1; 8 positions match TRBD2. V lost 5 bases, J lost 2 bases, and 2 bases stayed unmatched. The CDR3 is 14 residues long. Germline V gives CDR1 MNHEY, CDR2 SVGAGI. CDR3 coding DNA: TGTGCCAGCAGTCGAGCGGGAGCCTACAATGAGCAGTTCTTC. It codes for CASSRAGAYNEQFF.

CDR3 sequence: CASSPLSGVAKNIQYF. The CDR3 coding sequence is TGTGCCAGCAGTCCCCTTAGCGGGGTGGCCAAAAACATTCAGTACTTC. V usage is TRBV6-5 and J usage is TRBJ2-4, with 8 bases that match TRBD2. The trim removed 5 bases at V and 1 base at J, leaving 7 bases unmatched. This CDR3 spans 16 amino acids. Germline V gene sequence: CDR1 MNHEY, CDR2 SVGAGI.

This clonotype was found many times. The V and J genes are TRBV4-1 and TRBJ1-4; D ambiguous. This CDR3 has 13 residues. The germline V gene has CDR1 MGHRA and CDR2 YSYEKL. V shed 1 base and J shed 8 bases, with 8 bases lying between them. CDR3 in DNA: TGCGCCAGCAGCCAAGCCTTCCGGGAAAAACTGTTTTTT. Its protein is CASSQAFREKLFF.

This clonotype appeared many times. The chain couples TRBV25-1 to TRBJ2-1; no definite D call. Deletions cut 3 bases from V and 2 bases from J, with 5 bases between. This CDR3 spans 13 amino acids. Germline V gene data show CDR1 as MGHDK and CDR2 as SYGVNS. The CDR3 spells CASSDHTYNEQFF. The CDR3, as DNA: TGTGCCAGCAGTGATCATACCTACAATGAGCAGTTCTTC.

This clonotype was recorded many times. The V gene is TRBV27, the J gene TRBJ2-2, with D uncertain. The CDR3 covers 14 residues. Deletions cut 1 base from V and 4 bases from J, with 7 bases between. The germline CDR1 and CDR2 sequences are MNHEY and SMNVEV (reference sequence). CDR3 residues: CASSLWETTGELFF. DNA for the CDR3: TGTGCCAGCAGTTTATGGGAAACCACCGGGGAGCTGTTTTTT.

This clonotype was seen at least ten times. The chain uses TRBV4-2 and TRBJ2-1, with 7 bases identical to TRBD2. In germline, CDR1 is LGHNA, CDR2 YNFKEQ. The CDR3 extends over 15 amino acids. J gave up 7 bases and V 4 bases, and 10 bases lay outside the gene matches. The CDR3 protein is CASSPGTWGGNEQFF. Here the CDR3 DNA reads TGTGCCAGCAGCCCCGGGACGTGGGGGGGGAATGAGCAGTTCTTC.

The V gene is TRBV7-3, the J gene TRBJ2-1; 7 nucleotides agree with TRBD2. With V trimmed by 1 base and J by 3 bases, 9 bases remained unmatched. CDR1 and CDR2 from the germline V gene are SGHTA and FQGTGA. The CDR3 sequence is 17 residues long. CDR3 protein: CASSLSGPLASYNEQFF. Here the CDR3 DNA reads TGTGCCAGCAGCTTAAGTGGCCCACTAGCGAGCTACAATGAGCAGTTCTTC.

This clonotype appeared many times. CDR3 protein: CASSQRTANTEAFF. The CDR3 region has the DNA TGCGCCAGCAGCCAAAGGACAGCTAACACTGAAGCTTTCTTT. The V and J genes are TRBV5-1 and TRBJ1-1, with D possibly being TRBD1 (6 bases). This CDR3 comprises 14 residues. Germline CDR1 reads SGHRS; CDR2 reads YFSETQ. V was pared by 4 bases and J by 2 bases, with 12 bases between.

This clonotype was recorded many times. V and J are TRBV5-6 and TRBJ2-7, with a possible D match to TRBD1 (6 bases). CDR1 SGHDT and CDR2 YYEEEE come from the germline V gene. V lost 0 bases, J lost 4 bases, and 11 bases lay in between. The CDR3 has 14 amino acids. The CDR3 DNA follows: TGTGCCAGCAGCTTGGCCGGTACAGGGTACGAGCAGTACGTC. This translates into CASSLAGTGYEQYV.

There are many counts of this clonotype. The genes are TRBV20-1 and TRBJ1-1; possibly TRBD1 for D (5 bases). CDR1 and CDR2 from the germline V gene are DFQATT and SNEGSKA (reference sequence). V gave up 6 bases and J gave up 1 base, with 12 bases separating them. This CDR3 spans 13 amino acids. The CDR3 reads CSATLDRNTEAFF. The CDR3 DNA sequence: TGCAGTGCAACCCTCGACAGGAACACTGAAGCTTTCTTT.

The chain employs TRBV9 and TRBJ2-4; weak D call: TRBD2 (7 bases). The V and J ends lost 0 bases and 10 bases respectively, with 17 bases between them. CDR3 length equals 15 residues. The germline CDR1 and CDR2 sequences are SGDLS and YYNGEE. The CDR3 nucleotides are TGTGCCAGCAGCGTAGCTACGGGGGGCAGGGCGATTCAGTACTTC. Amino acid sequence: CASSVATGGRAIQYF.

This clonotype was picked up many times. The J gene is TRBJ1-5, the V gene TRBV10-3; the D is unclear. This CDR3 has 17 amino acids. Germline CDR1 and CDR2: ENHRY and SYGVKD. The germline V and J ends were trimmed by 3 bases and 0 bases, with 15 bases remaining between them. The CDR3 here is CAISEHENSPSNQPQHF. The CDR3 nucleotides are TGTGCCATCAGTGAACATGAGAACAGCCCTAGCAATCAGCCCCAGCATTTT.

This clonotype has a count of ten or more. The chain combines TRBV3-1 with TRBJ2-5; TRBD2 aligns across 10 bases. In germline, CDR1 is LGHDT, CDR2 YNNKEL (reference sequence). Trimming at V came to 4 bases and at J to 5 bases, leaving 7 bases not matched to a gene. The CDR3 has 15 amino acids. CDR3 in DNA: TGTGCCAGCAGCCTTCGTACTAGCGGGGACGAGACCCAGTACTTC. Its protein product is CASSLRTSGDETQYF.

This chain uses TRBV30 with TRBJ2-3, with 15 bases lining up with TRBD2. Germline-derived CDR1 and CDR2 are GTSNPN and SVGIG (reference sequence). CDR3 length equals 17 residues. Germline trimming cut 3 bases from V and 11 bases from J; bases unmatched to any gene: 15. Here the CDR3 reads CAWRLHGTSGGYVGQYF. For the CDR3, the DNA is TGTGCCTGGAGACTCCACGGGACTAGCGGGGGGTATGTGGGGCAGTATTTT.

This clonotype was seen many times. CDR3 sequence reads: CASKIDTQETQYF. CDR3 nucleotide sequence: TGTGCCAGCAAGATAGACACCCAAGAGACCCAGTACTTC. V gene TRBV2 combines with J gene TRBJ2-5, with D unresolved. Germline V gene lookup returns CDR1 SNHLY and CDR2 FYNNEI. V shed 7 bases and J shed 1 base, with 10 bases lying between them. This CDR3 region has 13 residues.

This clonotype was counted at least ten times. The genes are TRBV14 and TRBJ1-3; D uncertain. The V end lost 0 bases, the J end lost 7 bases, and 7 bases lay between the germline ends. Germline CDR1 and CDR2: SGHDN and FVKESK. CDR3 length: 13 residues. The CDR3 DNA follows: TGTGCCAGCAGCCAAGATTATCGGAACACCATATATTTT. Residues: CASSQDYRNTIYF. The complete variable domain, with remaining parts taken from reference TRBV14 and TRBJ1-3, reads EAGVTQFPSHSVIEKGQTVTLRCDPISGHDNLYWYRRVMGKEIKFLLHFVKESKQDESGMPNNRFLAERTGGTYSTLKVQPAELEDSGVYFCASSQDYRNTIYFGEGSWLTVV.

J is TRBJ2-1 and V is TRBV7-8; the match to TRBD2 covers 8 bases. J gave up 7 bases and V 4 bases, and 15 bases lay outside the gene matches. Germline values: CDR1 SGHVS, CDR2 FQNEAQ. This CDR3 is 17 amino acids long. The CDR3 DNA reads TGTGCCAGCAGCTCCTCACTACTAGCGGTTTATCGGAATGAGCAGTTCTTC. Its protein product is CASSSSLLAVYRNEQFF.

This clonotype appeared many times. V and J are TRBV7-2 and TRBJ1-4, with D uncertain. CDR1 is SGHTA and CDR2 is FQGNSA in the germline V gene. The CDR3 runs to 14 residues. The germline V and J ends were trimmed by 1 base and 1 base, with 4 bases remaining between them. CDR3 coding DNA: TGTGCCAGCAGCTTAGATATAACTAATGAAAAACTGTTTTTT. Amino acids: CASSLDITNEKLFF.